This passage covers 16 T cell receptor beta chains from one sample sequenced in a study of regulatory T cells in long-lasting Graves disease. Sample time point: persistent/refractory GD, antithyroid drugs over 5 years with positive TRAb. The authors made the TCR library using RNA they extracted from PBMCs. According to the study, TCR beta libraries were built with iRepertoire HTBI primers and CDR3-region Arm-PCR. TCRdb used MiXCR to reprocess the multiplex PCR reads, holding one entry per CDR3 protein. The data contain 350,000 to 450,000 distinct CDR3 sequences, 21% of them singletons. Sequenced material: peripheral blood mononuclear cells (PBMCs), taken when the disease was refractory, from a patient treated with antithyroid drugs. The source of these receptors is a female donor with Graves disease.

The V gene is TRBV12-3 or TRBV12-4, the J gene TRBJ2-3, with 8 bases matching TRBD2. The junction had 17 bases not matched to a gene; V was cut back by 4 bases and J by 11 bases. CDR3 size: 16 residues. The CDR3 bases are TGTGCCAGCAGTTCGGCCCATGTGATGTTGGCGGGAGGGCAGTATTTT. As protein: CASSSAHVMLAGGQYF.

This clonotype showed up just once. This could be a read error, since a much larger clone is one nucleotide away. The rearrangement links TRBV5-4 to TRBJ2-7, with D maybe TRBD1 (7 bases). The germline gives CDR1 SGHNT, CDR2 YYREEE (reference sequence). V gave up 4 bases and J gave up 4 bases, with 18 bases separating them. The CDR3 has 15 residues. Written as DNA, the CDR3 is TGTGCCAGCAGCGTAGGGGCAGGGGGGATATACGAGCAGTACTTC. Its protein product is CASSVGAGGIYEQYF.

The CDR3 DNA is TGTGCCAGCAGCTTCAGGACAGGGGGGACTGAAGCTTTCTTT. This codes for CASSFRTGGTEAFF. This chain uses TRBV13 with TRBJ1-1; 10 positions match TRBD1. CDR1 PRHDT and CDR2 FYEKMQ come from the germline V gene (reference sequence). The CDR3 runs to 14 residues. Unmatched junction bases numbered 3, after V lost 3 bases and J lost 5 bases.

As regards this clonotype: As the CDR3 is not closed by the conserved phenylalanine or tryptophan, this likely results from a read error. The chain employs TRBV20-1 and TRBJ2-1; 8 bases agree with TRBD2. Germline CDR1 is DFQATT and CDR2 is SNEGSKA (reference sequence). The CDR3 is 15 amino acids. V was clipped by 0 bases and J by 5 bases; unmatched bases: 6. Here the CDR3 DNA reads TGCAGTGCTAGAGATCCTAGCGGGCGGCACAATGAGCAGTTCCTC. This encodes CSARDPSGRHNEQFL.

A few counts support this clonotype. The genes are TRBV11-2 and TRBJ1-3; D is possibly TRBD1 (6 bases). Germline V lookup: CDR1 SGHAT, CDR2 FQNNGV. V lost 2 bases and J 2 bases, leaving 10 bases between the germline ends. This CDR3 spans 15 amino acids. CDR3 amino acids: CASSLQGRPGNTIYF. In DNA, the CDR3 is TGTGCCAGCAGCTTACAGGGGCGGCCTGGAAACACCATATATTTT.

At least ten counts were recorded for this clonotype. This chain connects TRBV9 to TRBJ1-2; D is unclear. This CDR3 has 14 amino acids. CDR1 is SGDLS and CDR2 is YYNGEE in the germline V gene. V was clipped by 0 bases and J by 3 bases, with 9 bases between them. CDR3 region: CASSVAQEDYGYTF. For the CDR3, the DNA is TGTGCCAGCAGCGTAGCTCAGGAGGACTATGGCTACACCTTC.

Only a few counts were recorded for this clonotype. V is TRBV11-2 and J is TRBJ1-4; 8 bases agree with TRBD1. From germline, CDR1 is SGHAT and CDR2 FQNNGV. The CDR3 runs 16 residues. Unmatched junction bases numbered 8, after V lost 0 bases and J lost 8 bases. This CDR3 reads CASSLDRTGIREKLFF. The DNA for the CDR3 is TGTGCCAGCAGCTTAGATCGGACAGGGATTAGGGAAAAACTGTTTTTT.

V gene TRBV7-9 combines with J gene TRBJ1-1; D is uncertain. The germline gives CDR1 SEHNR, CDR2 FQNEAQ (reference sequence). CDR3 length: 13 residues. V lost 1 base and J 6 bases, leaving 9 bases between the germline ends. The CDR3 DNA reads as TGTGCCAGCAGCTTAGGAGAAACCCCTGAAGCTTTCTTT. Amino acid sequence: CASSLGETPEAFF.

This clonotype occurred a few times. The genes are TRBV5-1 and TRBJ1-1; D gene ambiguous. CDR3 length equals 13 residues. The V end was cut by 4 bases, the J end by 2 bases, with 9 bases between. Germline assignment: CDR1 SGHRS and CDR2 YFSETQ. CDR3 bases: TGCGCCAGCAGCCCGATTGACAACACTGAAGCTTTCTTT. It is translated as CASSPIDNTEAFF. The full variable domain, rest sourced from reference TRBV5-1 and TRBJ1-1, is KAGVTQTPRYLIKTRGQQVTLSCSPISGHRSVSWYQQTPGQGLQFLFEYFSETQRNKGNFPGRFSGRQFSNSRSEMNVSTLELGDSALYLCASSPIDNTEAFFGQGTRLTVV.

The chain carries TRBV5-6 and TRBJ2-3; tentatively, D is TRBD2 (6 bases). Per the germline V gene, CDR1 is SGHDT and CDR2 is YYEEEE. The length of the CDR3 is 15 residues. V dropped 3 bases and J dropped 0 bases, with 11 bases sitting between them. The CDR3 sequence is CASSSRGYSTDTQYF. CDR3 nucleotide sequence: TGTGCCAGCAGCTCCCGGGGGTATAGCACAGATACGCAGTATTTT.

This chain joins TRBV7-9 and TRBJ1-2; TRBD1 matches 10 bases. Looked up from germline, CDR1 is SEHNR and CDR2 is FQNEAQ (reference sequence). CDR3 size: 16 residues. V dropped 4 bases and J dropped 8; count of bases not matched to a gene: 13. In DNA, the CDR3 is TGTGCCAGCAGCTATATCAGACAGGGGGCGCCGGGAGGCTACACCTTC. As protein: CASSYIRQGAPGGYTF. The full variable domain, in which reference TRBV7-9 and TRBJ1-2 provide the parts outside the CDR3, is DTGVSQNPRHKITKRGQNVTFRCDPISEHNRLYWYRQTLGQGPEFLTYFQNEAQLEKSRLLSDRFSAERPKGSFSTLEIQRTEQGDSAMYLCASSYIRQGAPGGYTFGSGTRLTVV.

J is TRBJ2-2 and V is TRBV27; D is perhaps TRBD1 or TRBD2 (5 bases each). Germline CDR1 reads MNHEY; CDR2 reads SMNVEV (reference sequence). V dropped 7 bases and J dropped 5 bases, with 11 bases sitting between them. This CDR3 has 13 residues. The chain's CDR3 is CASMGVTTGELFF. CDR3 nucleotides: TGTGCCAGCATGGGGGTCACAACCGGGGAGCTGTTTTTT.

The CDR3 DNA follows: TGCAGTGAAGGGGACTTGGGTGGCTACACCTTC. Translation: CSEGDLGGYTF. This chain links TRBV20-1 with TRBJ1-2, with a weak D call TRBD1 (5 bases). Germline CDR1 is DFQATT and CDR2 is SNEGSKA (reference sequence). Trimming cost V 7 bases and J 7 bases, with 13 bases left between them. CDR3 length equals 11 residues.

Ten or more counts support this clonotype. V gene TRBV28 combines with J gene TRBJ1-2, with 11 bases lining up with TRBD1. The CDR3 is 15 residues long. The V and J ends lost 3 bases and 6 bases, in that order; junction bases with no gene match: 6. Germline V gives CDR1 MDHEN, CDR2 SYDVKM. The CDR3 DNA is TGTGCCAGCAGTTTTATGGACAGGGGGCTTCATGGCTACACCTTC. It is translated as CASSFMDRGLHGYTF.

CDR3 nucleotide sequence: TGTGCCAGCTCACCATTCGCACGGGCGTTGGGGAGAGAGCAGTACTTC. It specifies CASSPFARALGREQYF. The chain carries TRBV18 and TRBJ2-7; D may be TRBD2 (5 bases). The CDR3 sequence is 16 residues long. Per germline, CDR1 KGHSH and CDR2 LQKENI. V lost 2 bases to trimming and J lost 7 bases, with 21 bases between them.

This clonotype was observed at least ten times. The chain has TRBV28 and TRBJ2-5; 9 bases are a match to TRBD1. CDR1 MDHEN and CDR2 SYDVKM come from the germline V gene. Trimming took 5 bases from V and 7 from J; bases not matched to a gene: 11. This CDR3 contains 15 residues. DNA for the CDR3: TGTGCCAGCAGTCCTATAACGACAGGGGGAGGGACCCAGTACTTC. Translation gives CASSPITTGGGTQYF. Full variable domain (rest looked up from reference TRBV28 and TRBJ2-5): DVKVTQSSRYLVKRTGEKVFLECVQDMDHENMFWYRQDPGLGLRLIYFSYDVKMKEKGDIPEGYSVSREKKERFSLILESASTNQTSMYLCASSPITTGGGTQYFGPGTRLLVL.